The present entry profiles one T cell receptor beta chain with its context. This sample is drawn from a study of blood T cell repertoires in COVID-19. Across the whole study: The United States, Italy and Spain were the sources of the acute and convalescent COVID-19 samples.

This CDR3 has 16 residues. Germline V lookup: CDR1 MNHNS, CDR2 SASEGT. The V and J ends lost 1 base and 0 bases respectively, with 12 bases between them. The method was immunoSEQ multiplex PCR; TCRdb's version includes in-frame clones alone and lacks a portion of them. Counted here are about 300,000 clones, 89% occurring once; the ten biggest clones make up 5.2%. The chain employs TRBV6-1 and TRBJ1-1; D call uncertain. Input material: PBMCs or T cells enriched from blood (not recorded which). The sequence came from a man aged 55 to 70 who had recovered from COVID-19. The CDR3 protein is CASSEVLAAMNTEAFF. CDR3 sequence (DNA): TGTGCCAGCAGTGAAGTTTTGGCGGCCATGAACACTGAAGCTTTCTTT.